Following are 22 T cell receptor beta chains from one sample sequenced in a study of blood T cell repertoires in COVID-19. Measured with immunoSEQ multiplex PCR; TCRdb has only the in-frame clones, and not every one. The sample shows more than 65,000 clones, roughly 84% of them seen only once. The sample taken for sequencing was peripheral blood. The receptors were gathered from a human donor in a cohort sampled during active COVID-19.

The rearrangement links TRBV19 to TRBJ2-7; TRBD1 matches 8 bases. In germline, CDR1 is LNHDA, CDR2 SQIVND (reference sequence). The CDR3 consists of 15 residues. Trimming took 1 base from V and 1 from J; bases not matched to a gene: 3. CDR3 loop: CASSIGQGQSYEQYF. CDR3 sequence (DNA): TGTGCCAGTAGTATAGGACAGGGGCAGTCCTACGAGCAGTACTTC.

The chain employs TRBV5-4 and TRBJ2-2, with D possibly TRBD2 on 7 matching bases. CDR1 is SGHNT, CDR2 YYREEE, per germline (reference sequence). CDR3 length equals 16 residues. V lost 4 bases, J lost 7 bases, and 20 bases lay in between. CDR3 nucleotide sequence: TGTGCCAGCAGCCAGGGGCGGGGGCCCCGAGGCGGGGAGCTGTTTTTT. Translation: CASSQGRGPRGGELFF.

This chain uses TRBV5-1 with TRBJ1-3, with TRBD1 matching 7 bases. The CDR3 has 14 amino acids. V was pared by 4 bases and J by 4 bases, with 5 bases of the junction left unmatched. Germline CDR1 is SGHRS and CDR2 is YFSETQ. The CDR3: CASSPDRLGNTIYF. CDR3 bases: TGCGCCAGCAGCCCGGACAGGTTAGGAAACACCATATATTTT.

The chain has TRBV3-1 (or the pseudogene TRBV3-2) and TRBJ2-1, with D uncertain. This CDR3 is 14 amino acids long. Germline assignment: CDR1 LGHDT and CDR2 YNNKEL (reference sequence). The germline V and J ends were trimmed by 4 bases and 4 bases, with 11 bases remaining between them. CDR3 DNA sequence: TGTGCCAGCAGCCCGTTCCAACAGTACAATGAGCAGTTCTTC. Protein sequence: CASSPFQQYNEQFF.

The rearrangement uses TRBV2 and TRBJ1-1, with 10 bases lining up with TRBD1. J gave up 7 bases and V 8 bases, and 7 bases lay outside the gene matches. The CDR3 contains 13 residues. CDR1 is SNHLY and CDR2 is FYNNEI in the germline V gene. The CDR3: CASFFRDRGEAFF. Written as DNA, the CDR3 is TGTGCCAGCTTTTTCCGGGACAGGGGTGAAGCTTTCTTT.

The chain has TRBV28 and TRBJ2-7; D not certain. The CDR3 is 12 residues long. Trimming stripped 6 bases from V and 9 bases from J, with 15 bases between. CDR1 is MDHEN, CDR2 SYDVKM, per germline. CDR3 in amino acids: CASSPRVLGQYF. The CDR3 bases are TGTGCCAGCAGCCCTCGCGTCCTAGGGCAGTACTTC.

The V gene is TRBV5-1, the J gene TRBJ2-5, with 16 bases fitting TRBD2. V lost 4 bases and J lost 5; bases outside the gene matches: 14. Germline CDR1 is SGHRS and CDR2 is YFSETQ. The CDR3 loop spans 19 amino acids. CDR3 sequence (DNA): TGCGCCAGCAGCCCGGGACTAGCGGGGGGGCGGAACCGTTTTGAGACCCAGTACTTC. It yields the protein CASSPGLAGGRNRFETQYF. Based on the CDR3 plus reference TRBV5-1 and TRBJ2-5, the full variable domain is KAGVTQTPRYLIKTRGQQVTLSCSPISGHRSVSWYQQTPGQGLQFLFEYFSETQRNKGNFPGRFSGRQFSNSRSEMNVSTLELGDSALYLCASSPGLAGGRNRFETQYFGPGTRLLVL.

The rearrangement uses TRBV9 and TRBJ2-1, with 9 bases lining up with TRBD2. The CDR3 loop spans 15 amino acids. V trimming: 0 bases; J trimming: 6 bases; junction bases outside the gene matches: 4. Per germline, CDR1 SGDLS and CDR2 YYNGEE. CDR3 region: CASSVAREGFNEQFF. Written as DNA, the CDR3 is TGTGCCAGCAGCGTAGCGCGGGAGGGGTTCAATGAGCAGTTCTTC.

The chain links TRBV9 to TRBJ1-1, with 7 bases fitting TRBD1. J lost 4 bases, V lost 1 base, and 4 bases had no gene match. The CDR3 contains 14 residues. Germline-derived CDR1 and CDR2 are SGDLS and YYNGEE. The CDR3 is CASSVRGPATEAFF. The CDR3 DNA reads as TGTGCCAGCAGCGTAAGGGGGCCAGCCACTGAAGCTTTCTTT. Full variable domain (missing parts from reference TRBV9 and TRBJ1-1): DSGVTQTPKHLITATGQRVTLRCSPRSGDLSVYWYQQSLDQGLQFLIQYYNGEERAKGNILERFSAQQFPDLHSELNLSSLELGDSALYFCASSVRGPATEAFFGQGTRLTVV.

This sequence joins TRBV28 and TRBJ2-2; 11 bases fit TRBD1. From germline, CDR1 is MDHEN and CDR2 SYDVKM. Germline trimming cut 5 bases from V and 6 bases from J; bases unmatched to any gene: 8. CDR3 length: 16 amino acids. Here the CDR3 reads CASSDLPGQGAGELFF. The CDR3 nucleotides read TGTGCCAGCAGTGATCTACCGGGACAGGGGGCCGGGGAGCTGTTTTTT.

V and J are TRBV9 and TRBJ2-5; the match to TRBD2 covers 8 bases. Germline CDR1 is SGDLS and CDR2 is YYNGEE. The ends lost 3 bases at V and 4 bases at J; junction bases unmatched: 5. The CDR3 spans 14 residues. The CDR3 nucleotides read TGTGCCAGCAGCGCTACTAGCGGCCCAGAGACCCAGTACTTC. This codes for CASSATSGPETQYF.

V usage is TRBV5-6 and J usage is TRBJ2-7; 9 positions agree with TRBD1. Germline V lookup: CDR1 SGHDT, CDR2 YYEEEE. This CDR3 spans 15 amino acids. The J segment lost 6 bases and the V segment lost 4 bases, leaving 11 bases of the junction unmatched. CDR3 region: CASSPLGDRVGEQYF. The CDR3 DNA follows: TGTGCCAGCAGCCCCCTAGGGGACAGGGTCGGCGAGCAGTACTTC.

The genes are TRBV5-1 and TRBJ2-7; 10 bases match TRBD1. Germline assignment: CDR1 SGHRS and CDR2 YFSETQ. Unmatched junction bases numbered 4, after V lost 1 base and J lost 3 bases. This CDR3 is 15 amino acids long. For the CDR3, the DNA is TGCGCCAGCAGCTTGCTGGGGACAGGGGTCTACGAGCAGTACTTC. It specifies CASSLLGTGVYEQYF.

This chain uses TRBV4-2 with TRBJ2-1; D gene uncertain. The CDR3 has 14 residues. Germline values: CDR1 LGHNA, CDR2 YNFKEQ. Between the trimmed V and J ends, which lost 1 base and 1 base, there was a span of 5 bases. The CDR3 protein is CASSQAGSYNEQFF. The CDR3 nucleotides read TGTGCCAGCAGCCAAGCCGGTTCCTACAATGAGCAGTTCTTC.

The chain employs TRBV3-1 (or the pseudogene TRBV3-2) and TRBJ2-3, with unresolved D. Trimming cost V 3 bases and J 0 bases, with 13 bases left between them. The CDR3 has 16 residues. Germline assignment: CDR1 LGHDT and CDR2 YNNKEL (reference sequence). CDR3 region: CASSQRATASTDTQYF. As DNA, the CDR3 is TGTGCCAGCAGCCAGAGAGCCACAGCTAGCACAGATACGCAGTATTTT.

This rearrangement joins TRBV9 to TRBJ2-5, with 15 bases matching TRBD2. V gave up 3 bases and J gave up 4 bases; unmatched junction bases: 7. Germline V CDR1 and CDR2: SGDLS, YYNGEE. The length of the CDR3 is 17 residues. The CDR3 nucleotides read TGTGCCAGCAGCGCCCGGACTAGCGGGAGGGGTGGAGAGACCCAGTACTTC. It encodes CASSARTSGRGGETQYF. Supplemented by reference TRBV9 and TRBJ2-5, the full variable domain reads DSGVTQTPKHLITATGQRVTLRCSPRSGDLSVYWYQQSLDQGLQFLIQYYNGEERAKGNILERFSAQQFPDLHSELNLSSLELGDSALYFCASSARTSGRGGETQYFGPGTRLLVL.

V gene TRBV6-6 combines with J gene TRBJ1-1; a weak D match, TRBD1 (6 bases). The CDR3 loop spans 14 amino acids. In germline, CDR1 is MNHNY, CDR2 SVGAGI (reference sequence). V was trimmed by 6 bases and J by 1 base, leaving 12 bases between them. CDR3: CASSLRGENTEAFF. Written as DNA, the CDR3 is TGTGCCAGCAGCCTCAGGGGAGAGAACACTGAAGCTTTCTTT.

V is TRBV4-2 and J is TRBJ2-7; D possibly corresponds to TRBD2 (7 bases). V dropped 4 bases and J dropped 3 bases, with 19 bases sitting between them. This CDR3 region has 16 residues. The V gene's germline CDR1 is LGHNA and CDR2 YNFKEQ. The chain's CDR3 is CASSLAGGGANYEQYF. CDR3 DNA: TGTGCCAGCAGCCTTGCGGGCGGGGGCGCGAACTACGAGCAGTACTTC.

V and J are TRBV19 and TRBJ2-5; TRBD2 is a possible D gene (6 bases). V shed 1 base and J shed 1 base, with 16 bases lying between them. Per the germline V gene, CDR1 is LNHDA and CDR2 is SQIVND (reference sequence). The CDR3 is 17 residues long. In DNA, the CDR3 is TGTGCCAGTAGTATAGGGCAGGGCGGGACGCTCCAAGAGACCCAGTACTTC. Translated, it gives CASSIGQGGTLQETQYF.

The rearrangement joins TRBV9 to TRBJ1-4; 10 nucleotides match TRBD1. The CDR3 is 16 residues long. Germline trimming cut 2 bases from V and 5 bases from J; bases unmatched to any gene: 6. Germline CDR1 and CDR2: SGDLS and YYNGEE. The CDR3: CASSVTPGQGNEKLFF. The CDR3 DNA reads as TGTGCCAGCAGCGTTACACCGGGACAGGGGAATGAAAAACTGTTTTTT.

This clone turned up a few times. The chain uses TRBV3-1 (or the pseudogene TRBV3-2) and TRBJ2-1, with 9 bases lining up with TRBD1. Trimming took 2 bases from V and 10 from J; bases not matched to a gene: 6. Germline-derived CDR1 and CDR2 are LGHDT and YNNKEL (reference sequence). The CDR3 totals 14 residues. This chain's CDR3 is CASSQRGQGWEQFF. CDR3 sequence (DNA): TGTGCCAGCAGCCAACGGGGACAGGGTTGGGAGCAGTTCTTC.

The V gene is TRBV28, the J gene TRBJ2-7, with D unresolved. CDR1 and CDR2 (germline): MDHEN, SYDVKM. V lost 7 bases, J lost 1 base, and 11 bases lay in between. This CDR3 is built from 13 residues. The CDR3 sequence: CASISGLSYEQYF. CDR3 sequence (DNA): TGTGCCAGCATCTCGGGTCTTTCCTACGAGCAGTACTTC.